The source of this TCR beta chain is a study of siplizumab effects on memory and regulatory T cells. Study-wide findings and caveats: Alloreactive sequences from unstimulated CD4+ memory cells fell significantly with siplizumab. Naive T cells apparently outstripped memory cells in diversity and seemed major alloresponse contributors. Proliferating siplizumab-cultured Tregs lacked confirmed suppressive function. No more than a minor fraction of alloreactive clones could be traced back to unstimulated subsets.

The data were produced by immunoSEQ multiplex PCR, yet TCRdb's version contains in-frame clones alone and is incomplete. Of roughly 62,000 clones in the sample, 80% to 95% were seen once. With regard to this clone: Antigen: not known.

The receptor comes from a human donor in good health. The sequencing sample was made of CD8+ T cells sorted from blood.

The CDR3 region is CASSLSRTPWTLHF. As DNA, the CDR3 is TGTGCCAGCAGTTTATCGCGCACCCCGTGGACCCTCCACTTT. The rearrangement joins TRBV28 to TRBJ1-6; no definite D call. Germline values: CDR1 MDHEN, CDR2 SYDVKM. This CDR3 is 14 amino acids long. Trimming removed 1 base at V and 14 bases at J, with 15 bases between.